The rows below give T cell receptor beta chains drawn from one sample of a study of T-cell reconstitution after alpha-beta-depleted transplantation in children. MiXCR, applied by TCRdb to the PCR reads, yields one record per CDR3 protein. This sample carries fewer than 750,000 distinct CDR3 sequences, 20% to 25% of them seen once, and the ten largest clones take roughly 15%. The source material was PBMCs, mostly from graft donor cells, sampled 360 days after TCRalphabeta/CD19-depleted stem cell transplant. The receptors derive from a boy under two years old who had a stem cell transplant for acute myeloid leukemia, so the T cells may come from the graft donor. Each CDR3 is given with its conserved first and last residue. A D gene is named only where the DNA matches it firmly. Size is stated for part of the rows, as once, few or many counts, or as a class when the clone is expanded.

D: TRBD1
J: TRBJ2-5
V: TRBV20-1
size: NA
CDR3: CSARVRDSLLLGQETQYF
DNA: TGCAGTGCTAGAGTCCGGGACAGTCTCCTCTTGGGACAAGAGACCCAGTACTTC

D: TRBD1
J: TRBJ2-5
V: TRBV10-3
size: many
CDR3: CAISVQQGVGETQYF
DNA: TGTGCCATCAGTGTACAACAGGGGGTCGGCGAGACCCAGTACTTC

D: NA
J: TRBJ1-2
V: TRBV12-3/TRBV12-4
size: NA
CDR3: CASSLEDYGYTF
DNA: TGTGCCAGCAGTTTAGAGGATTATGGCTACACCTTC

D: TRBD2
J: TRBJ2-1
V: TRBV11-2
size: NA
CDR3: CASSNLAGVYNEQFF
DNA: TGTGCCAGCAGCAATCTAGCGGGGGTCTACAATGAGCAGTTCTTC

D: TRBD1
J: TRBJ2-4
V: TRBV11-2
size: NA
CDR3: CASSSLDREKNIQYF
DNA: TGTGCCAGCAGCTCCCTGGACAGGGAGAAAAACATTCAGTACTTC

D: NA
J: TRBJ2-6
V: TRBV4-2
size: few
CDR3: CASSQDAGQGNGANVLTF
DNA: TGTGCCAGCAGCCAAGATGCGGGTCAGGGGAACGGGGCCAACGTCCTGACTTTC

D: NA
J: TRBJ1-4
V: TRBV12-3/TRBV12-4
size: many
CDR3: CASGRQDNEKLFF
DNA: TGTGCCAGCGGCCGACAGGATAATGAAAAACTGTTTTTT

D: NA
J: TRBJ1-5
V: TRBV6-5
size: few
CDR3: CASSPLQGIHQPQHF
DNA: TGTGCCAGCAGTCCCCTCCAGGGGATCCATCAGCCCCAGCATTTT

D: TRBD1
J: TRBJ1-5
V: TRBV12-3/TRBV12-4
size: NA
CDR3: CASSFFGPGTDYNQPQHF
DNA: TGTGCCAGCAGTTTTTTCGGTCCCGGGACAGACTACAATCAGCCCCAGCATTTT

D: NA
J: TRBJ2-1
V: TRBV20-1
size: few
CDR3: CSAVGAGSSYNEQFF
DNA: TGCAGTGCTGTGGGTGCGGGCAGCTCCTACAATGAGCAGTTCTTC

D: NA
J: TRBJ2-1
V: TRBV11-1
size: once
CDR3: CASSRVLDNEQLF
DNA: TGTGCCAGCAGCAGAGTCTTGGACAATGAGCAGTTATTC

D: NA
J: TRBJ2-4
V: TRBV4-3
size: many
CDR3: CASSQDLDIQYF
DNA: TGCGCCAGCAGCCAAGATTTGGACATTCAGTACTTC

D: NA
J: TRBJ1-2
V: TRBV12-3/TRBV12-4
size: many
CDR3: CASSPGPGRGGYTF
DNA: TGTGCCAGCAGTCCCGGCCCCGGGCGGGGTGGCTACACCTTC

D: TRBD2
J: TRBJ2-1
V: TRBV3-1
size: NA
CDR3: CASSQGPSGLAGEQFF
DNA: TGTGCCAGCAGCCAAGGCCCTAGCGGATTAGCAGGTGAGCAGTTCTTC

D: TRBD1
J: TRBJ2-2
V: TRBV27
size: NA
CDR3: CASTDRGLNTGELFF
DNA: TGTGCCAGCACAGACAGGGGCCTTAACACCGGGGAGCTGTTTTTT

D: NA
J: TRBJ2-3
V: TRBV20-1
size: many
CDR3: CSAENTDTQYF
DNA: TGCAGTGCCGAGAACACAGATACGCAGTATTTT

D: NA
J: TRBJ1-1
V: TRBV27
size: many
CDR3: CASSLDPGFGANTEAFF
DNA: TGTGCCAGCAGTCTTGACCCAGGGTTTGGCGCGAACACTGAAGCTTTCTTT

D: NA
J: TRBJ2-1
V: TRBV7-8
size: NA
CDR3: CASSLRRRDTYNEQFF
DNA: TGTGCCAGCAGCCTCCGGCGGAGGGACACCTACAATGAGCAGTTCTTC

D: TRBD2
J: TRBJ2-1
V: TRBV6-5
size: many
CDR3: CASSPTSGGFNEQFF
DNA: TGTGCCAGCAGTCCAACTAGCGGGGGGTTCAATGAGCAGTTCTTC

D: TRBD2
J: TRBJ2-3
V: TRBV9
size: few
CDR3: CASSVDPAGNTDTQYF
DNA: TGTGCCAGCAGCGTAGATCCAGCGGGGAACACAGATACGCAGTATTTT

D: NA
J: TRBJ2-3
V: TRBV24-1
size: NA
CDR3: CATSDLPGGGSSTDTQYF
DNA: TGTGCCACCAGTGATTTGCCGGGGGGCGGAAGCAGCACAGATACGCAGTATTTT

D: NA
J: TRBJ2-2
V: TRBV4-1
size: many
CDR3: CASSQDTPSTINTGELFF
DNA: TGCGCCAGCAGCCAAGACACCCCGTCAACGATTAACACCGGGGAGCTGTTTTTT

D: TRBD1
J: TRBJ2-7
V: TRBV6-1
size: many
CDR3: CASKKQGAAYEQYF
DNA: TGTGCCAGCAAAAAGCAGGGGGCGGCCTACGAGCAGTACTTC

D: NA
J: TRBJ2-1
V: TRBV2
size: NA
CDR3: CASKVYNEQFF
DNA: TGTGCCAGCAAGGTCTACAATGAGCAGTTCTTC

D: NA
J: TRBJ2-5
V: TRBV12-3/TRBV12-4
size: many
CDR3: CASSSPGQRTRPQYF
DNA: TGTGCCAGCAGTTCACCCGGGCAGCGGACAAGGCCCCAGTACTTC

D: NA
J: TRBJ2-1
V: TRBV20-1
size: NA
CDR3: CSATKGTSDNEQFF
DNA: TGCAGTGCTACGAAGGGGACCTCGGACAATGAGCAGTTCTTC

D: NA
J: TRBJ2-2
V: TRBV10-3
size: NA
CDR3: CAISEDLTGELFF
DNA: TGTGCCATCAGTGAGGATCTAACCGGGGAGCTGTTTTTT

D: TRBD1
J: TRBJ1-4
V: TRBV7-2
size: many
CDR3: CASSLEGTARNEKLFF
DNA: TGTGCCAGCAGCTTAGAGGGGACAGCGAGGAATGAAAAACTGTTTTTT

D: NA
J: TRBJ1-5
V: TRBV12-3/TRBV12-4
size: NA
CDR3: CASSVEGGSGQPQHF
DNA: TGTGCCAGCAGCGTAGAGGGGGGCTCGGGTCAGCCCCAGCATTTT

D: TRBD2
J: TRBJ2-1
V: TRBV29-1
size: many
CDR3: CSAPTSDGHNEQFF
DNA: TGCAGCGCCCCGACTAGCGACGGCCACAATGAGCAGTTCTTC

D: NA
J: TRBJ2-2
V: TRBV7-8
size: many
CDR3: CASSLGGGRIANTGELFF
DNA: TGTGCCAGCAGCTTAGGGGGGGGCCGGATAGCGAACACCGGGGAGCTGTTTTTT